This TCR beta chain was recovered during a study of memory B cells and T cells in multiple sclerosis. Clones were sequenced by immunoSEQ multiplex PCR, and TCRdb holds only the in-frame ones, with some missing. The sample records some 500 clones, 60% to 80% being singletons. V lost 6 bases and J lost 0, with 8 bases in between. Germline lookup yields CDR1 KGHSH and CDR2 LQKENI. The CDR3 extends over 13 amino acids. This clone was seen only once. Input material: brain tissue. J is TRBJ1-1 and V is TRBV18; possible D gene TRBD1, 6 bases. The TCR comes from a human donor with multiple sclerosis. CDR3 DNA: TGTGCCAGCTCGCAGGGGCTGAACACTGAAGCTTTCTTT. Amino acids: CASSQGLNTEAFF.